Below, 31 T cell receptor beta chains from the same sample are listed, as sequenced in a study of cytomegalovirus exposure and HLA in healthy donors. PCR involved 60 Vbeta and 13 Jbeta primers. Repertoires were generated with immunoSEQ multiplex PCR, while TCRdb's copy carries only in-frame clones and drops some. The repertoire holds some 54,000 clones, with approximately 80% as singletons. The sample was PBMCs. The receptors come from a male donor in good health and CMV-seronegative.

As concerns this clone: Without the conserved terminal phenylalanine or tryptophan, this CDR3 likely stems from a read error. Here the CDR3 reads CASSRGDSYEQYL. CDR3 DNA: TGTGCCAGCTCACGGGGGGACTCCTACGAGCAGTACCTC. V is TRBV18 and J is TRBJ2-7, with D possibly TRBD2 on 6 matching bases. The V end lost 4 bases, the J end lost 0 bases, and 7 bases lay between the germline ends. Germline assignment: CDR1 KGHSH and CDR2 LQKENI. CDR3 size: 13 residues.

The V and J genes are TRBV15 and TRBJ1-2, with D possibly being TRBD1 (5 bases). The V and J ends lost 0 bases and 4 bases respectively, with 9 bases between them. CDR3 length equals 14 residues. Per the germline V gene, CDR1 is LNHNV and CDR2 is YYDKDF (reference sequence). In DNA, the CDR3 is TGTGCCACCAGCAGAGACCGACAGATCTATGGCTACACCTTC. Its protein product is CATSRDRQIYGYTF.

This chain links TRBV7-9 with TRBJ2-7; 9 bases are shared with TRBD1. Germline values: CDR1 SEHNR, CDR2 FQNEAQ (reference sequence). V shed 4 bases, J shed 11 bases, and the junction held 15 bases outside the gene matches. The CDR3 sequence is 15 residues long. The CDR3 loop is CASSSQMGTGSPEYF. The CDR3 DNA is TGTGCCAGCAGCTCTCAAATGGGGACAGGGTCTCCGGAGTACTTC.

This clone was detected once. This CDR3 is CASKGRDNYGYTF. The CDR3 bases are TGTGCCAGCAAGGGCAGGGATAACTATGGCTACACCTTC. V usage is TRBV6-5 and J usage is TRBJ1-2; a possible D gene is TRBD1 (5 bases). CDR1 MNHEY and CDR2 SVGAGI come from the germline V gene. V lost 7 bases and J lost 1, with 10 bases in between. CDR3 length: 13 residues.

The chain combines TRBV7-9 with TRBJ1-2; weak D call: TRBD1 (6 bases). The CDR3 runs 15 residues. V was clipped by 5 bases and J by 0 bases, with 13 bases between them. Germline assignment: CDR1 SEHNR and CDR2 FQNEAQ (reference sequence). The CDR3, as DNA: TGTGCCAGCAGCCGAGAGGCAGGGGCTAACTATGGCTACACCTTC. Protein: CASSREAGANYGYTF.

The DNA of the CDR3 is TGTGCCAGTAAGGCCCTTGACAGGGGACCTAACTATGGCTACACCTTC. Protein product: CASKALDRGPNYGYTF. The chain couples TRBV19 to TRBJ1-2; 8 bases map to TRBD1. V shed 7 bases, J shed 0 bases, and the junction held 10 bases outside the gene matches. The CDR3 extends over 16 amino acids. The germline CDR1 and CDR2 sequences are LNHDA and SQIVND (reference sequence). Full variable domain (rest looked up from reference TRBV19 and TRBJ1-2): DGGITQSPKYLFRKEGQNVTLSCEQNLNHDAMYWYRQDPGQGLRLIYYSQIVNDFQKGDIAEGYSVSREKKESFPLTVTSAQKNPTAFYLCASKALDRGPNYGYTFGSGTRLTVV.

The rearrangement joins TRBV6-1 to TRBJ1-1, with D maybe TRBD1 (5 bases). CDR1 is MNHNS and CDR2 is SASEGT in the germline V gene. CDR3 length: 16 amino acids. The V end lost 3 bases, the J end lost 0 bases, and 14 bases lay between the germline ends. The CDR3 nucleotides are TGTGCCAGCAGTGATGAGGGGAGGACCATGAACACTGAAGCTTTCTTT. This sequence encodes CASSDEGRTMNTEAFF.

The V call is TRBV9, the J call TRBJ1-1, with D unclear. V gave up 0 bases and J gave up 3 bases, with 9 bases separating them. The CDR3 covers 14 residues. The V gene's germline CDR1 is SGDLS and CDR2 YYNGEE. The DNA for the CDR3 is TGTGCCAGCAGCGTAGTTGACGCGGACACTGAAGCTTTCTTT. Translating gives CASSVVDADTEAFF.

The chain employs TRBV6-1 and TRBJ2-5, with TRBD2 matching 15 bases. This CDR3 has 19 amino acids. Losses at the gene ends were 3 bases for V and 4 bases for J; bases not matched to a gene: 12. Germline V gene sequence: CDR1 MNHNS, CDR2 SASEGT. CDR3 protein: CASSEWTSGGVYKRETQYF. CDR3 sequence (DNA): TGTGCCAGCAGTGAGTGGACTAGCGGGGGGGTTTATAAGAGAGAGACCCAGTACTTC.

The chain has TRBV10-3 and TRBJ1-1; D uncertain. CDR3 length: 12 residues. The V end was cut by 4 bases, the J end by 1 base, with 4 bases between. Germline CDR1 and CDR2: ENHRY and SYGVKD. The CDR3 sequence is CAISGQNTEAFF. DNA for the CDR3: TGTGCCATCAGTGGACAGAACACTGAAGCTTTCTTT.

Only one count was recorded for this clone. The J gene is TRBJ2-7, the V gene TRBV19; TRBD2 aligns across 8 bases. CDR1 and CDR2 from the germline V gene are LNHDA and SQIVND (reference sequence). The J segment lost 5 bases and the V segment lost 5 bases, leaving 14 bases of the junction unmatched. The CDR3 runs 16 residues. In nucleotides, the CDR3 is TGTGCCAGTAGTGTTGAGGTGGCGGGGGGCCAAGACGAGCAGTACTTC. Its protein is CASSVEVAGGQDEQYF.

The chain recombines TRBV19 with TRBJ1-1; D is possibly TRBD1 (5 bases). The CDR3 is 11 amino acids. Germline loops: CDR1 LNHDA, CDR2 SQIVND (reference sequence). V was shortened by 9 bases and J by 5 bases, with 10 bases between the two germline ends. The CDR3 DNA is TGTGCCAGCGGCGGGGGTACTGAAGCTTTCTTT. Translated, it gives CASGGGTEAFF.

This rearrangement joins TRBV11-3 to TRBJ2-3; the D gene is possibly TRBD2 (7 bases). Trimming stripped 3 bases from V and 2 bases from J, with 12 bases between. The CDR3 is 15 residues long. Germline V gene data show CDR1 as SGHNT and CDR2 as YENEEA. The CDR3 nucleotides read TGTGCCAGCAGCTTGGGAGGGGGAACCACAGATACGCAGTATTTT. This codes for CASSLGGGTTDTQYF.

The chain carries TRBV14 and TRBJ1-2; TRBD1 matches at 7 bases. V lost 1 base and J lost 11; bases outside the gene matches: 10. Germline loops: CDR1 SGHDN, CDR2 FVKESK. The CDR3 covers 14 residues. The DNA of the CDR3 is TGTGCCAGCAGCCAAGGACAGGGAAATGAGAGGTACACCTTC. It yields the protein CASSQGQGNERYTF.

This clone turned up a few times. This chain connects TRBV9 to TRBJ2-1, with D unresolved. Germline-derived CDR1 and CDR2 are SGDLS and YYNGEE. Deletions cut 4 bases from V and 1 base from J, with 12 bases between. This CDR3 comprises 15 residues. The CDR3 protein is CASSPSYQSYNEQFF. The CDR3, as DNA: TGTGCCAGCAGCCCCTCCTACCAATCCTACAATGAGCAGTTCTTC.

The rearrangement links TRBV18 to TRBJ1-1, with D tentatively TRBD1 (5 bases). The CDR3 has 16 residues. Germline loops: CDR1 KGHSH, CDR2 LQKENI. V lost 2 bases to trimming and J lost 4 bases, with 17 bases between them. CDR3 sequence reads: CASSPFEVGEGTEAFF. The CDR3 nucleotides read TGTGCCAGCTCACCATTTGAGGTAGGGGAAGGCACTGAAGCTTTCTTT.

The chain recombines TRBV5-4 with TRBJ2-7; TRBD2 matches 8 bases. Germline values: CDR1 SGHNT, CDR2 YYREEE (reference sequence). The CDR3 runs to 16 residues. The V and J ends lost 0 bases and 2 bases, in that order; junction bases with no gene match: 7. The CDR3 DNA follows: TGTGCCAGCAGCTTGGCGGGTAGCGGGGCGGCCTACGAGCAGTACTTC. Its translation: CASSLAGSGAAYEQYF.

The rearrangement uses TRBV7-8 and TRBJ1-1, with 7 bases fitting TRBD1. The CDR3 contains 14 residues. CDR1 is SGHVS, CDR2 FQNEAQ, per germline. The ends lost 3 bases at V and 0 bases at J; junction bases unmatched: 1. DNA of the CDR3: TGTGCCAGCAGCTTGGGACAGATGAACACTGAAGCTTTCTTT. This gives the protein CASSLGQMNTEAFF.

The chain is built from TRBV9 and TRBJ1-2; 7 positions agree with TRBD1. Germline loops: CDR1 SGDLS, CDR2 YYNGEE. Trimming cost V 2 bases and J 5 bases; bases outside gene matches: 6. This CDR3 region has 14 residues. CDR3 protein: CASSVGTVNYGYTF. CDR3 nucleotide sequence: TGTGCCAGCAGCGTTGGGACAGTTAATTATGGCTACACCTTC.

The chain has TRBV4-2 and TRBJ2-5; the match to TRBD2 covers 9 bases. V shed 0 bases and J 5 bases; nucleotides not matched to a gene: 10. Per germline, CDR1 LGHNA and CDR2 YNFKEQ. The CDR3 contains 17 residues. CDR3 protein: CASSQEFRPSGEETQYF. DNA for the CDR3: TGTGCCAGCAGCCAAGAGTTCCGGCCTAGCGGGGAGGAGACCCAGTACTTC.

The chain couples TRBV5-4 to TRBJ2-7; 10 nucleotides match TRBD2. CDR1 SGHNT and CDR2 YYREEE come from the germline V gene (reference sequence). J lost 3 bases, V lost 4 bases, and 7 bases had no gene match. This CDR3 is 15 amino acids long. The CDR3 DNA sequence: TGTGCCAGCAGCACCACCGGGACTAGCGACTACGAGCAGTACTTC. It yields the protein CASSTTGTSDYEQYF.

The chain has TRBV5-8 and TRBJ1-1; D gene unclear. The V end lost 0 bases, the J end lost 1 base, and 10 bases lay between the germline ends. Germline V gene data show CDR1 as SGHTS and CDR2 as YDEGEE. The CDR3 runs 15 residues. The CDR3 here is CASSLDGARNTEAFF. As DNA, the CDR3 is TGTGCCAGCAGCTTGGATGGAGCGAGGAACACTGAAGCTTTCTTT.

The rearrangement joins TRBV7-9 to TRBJ1-2; 9 bases line up with TRBD1. CDR3 length: 13 amino acids. Germline trimming cut 5 bases from V and 8 bases from J; bases unmatched to any gene: 6. Germline-derived CDR1 and CDR2 are SEHNR and FQNEAQ (reference sequence). The chain's CDR3 is CASSPGQGRGYTF. The CDR3 nucleotides are TGTGCCAGCAGCCCAGGACAGGGGAGGGGCTACACCTTC.

The CDR3, as DNA: TGCGCCAGCAGCCAAGTTCACGGGACAGGGGGCAATCAGCCCCAGCATTTT. Amino acid sequence: CASSQVHGTGGNQPQHF. The chain has TRBV4-1 and TRBJ1-5, with 10 bases identical to TRBD1. The J segment lost 2 bases and the V segment lost 1 base, leaving 5 bases of the junction unmatched. The CDR3 totals 17 residues. CDR1 is MGHRA and CDR2 is YSYEKL in the germline V gene.

This chain uses TRBV4-3 with TRBJ1-5; no reliable D call. Germline CDR1 and CDR2: LGHNA and YSLEER. The CDR3 covers 17 residues. Between the trimmed V and J ends, which lost 0 bases and 2 bases, there was a span of 14 bases. The CDR3 loop reads CASSQDPAGRGNQPQHF. CDR3 coding DNA: TGCGCCAGCAGCCAAGATCCGGCGGGGAGGGGCAATCAGCCCCAGCATTTT.

A remark on this clone: One end of the junction fails to match germline, which may point to a read error. Other DNA variants within this sample encode the same CDR3. The chain combines TRBV14 with TRBJ1-6; D possibly corresponds to TRBD1 (5 bases). The CDR3 runs 13 residues. CDR1 is SGHDN and CDR2 is FVKESK in the germline V gene. The CDR3 here is CASSQVPGAPLHF. CDR3 nucleotides: TGTGCCAGCAGTCAAGTTCCGGGGGCACCCCTCCACTTT. The whole variable domain, remainder taken from reference TRBV14 and TRBJ1-6, is EAGVTQFPSHSVIEKGQTVTLRCDPISGHDNLYWYRRVMGKEIKFLLHFVKESKQDESGMPNNRFLAERTGGTYSTLKVQPAELEDSGVYFCASSQVPGAPLHFGNGTRLTVT.

The gene calls are TRBV10-3 and TRBJ2-5, with TRBD1 identical over 8 bases. The J call may be incorrect, as the DNA end agrees better with TRBJ2-7. Germline V gives CDR1 ENHRY, CDR2 SYGVKD. This CDR3 spans 14 amino acids. Here the CDR3 DNA reads TGTGCCATCAGTGACCTGACAGGGGCCTACGAGCAGTACTTC. It codes for CAISDLTGAYEQYF.

This clone has a single count. The chain couples TRBV7-9 to TRBJ2-5; tentatively, D is TRBD1 (6 bases). The V gene's germline CDR1 is SEHNR and CDR2 FQNEAQ (reference sequence). V was pared by 5 bases and J by 7 bases, with 14 bases between. The CDR3 has 13 amino acids. This CDR3 reads CASSALQGRTQYF. In DNA form, the CDR3 reads TGTGCCAGCAGCGCCCTACAGGGTCGGACCCAGTACTTC.

The gene calls are TRBV6-5 and TRBJ1-2, with TRBD1 as a possible D gene (5 bases). Trimming removed 5 bases at V and 4 bases at J, with 11 bases between. CDR3 length: 13 amino acids. Looked up from germline, CDR1 is MNHEY and CDR2 is SVGAGI. Here the CDR3 DNA reads TGTGCCAGCAGTCCCCCCGGGGGCTATGGCTACACCTTC. It yields the protein CASSPPGGYGYTF.

CDR3 in DNA: TGTGCCAGTCAAACGACAGGGCAGTATGGCTACACCTTC. Translation gives CASQTTGQYGYTF. The chain carries TRBV6-5 and TRBJ1-2; 7 bases map to TRBD1. Germline V gives CDR1 MNHEY, CDR2 SVGAGI. V shed 9 bases and J 5 bases; nucleotides not matched to a gene: 9. CDR3 size: 13 residues.

The chain carries TRBV7-6 and TRBJ1-2; D unclear. This CDR3 spans 15 amino acids. Germline assignment: CDR1 SGHVS and CDR2 FNYEAQ. The V gene lost 1 base and the J gene lost 3 bases, with 12 bases spanning the gap. CDR3 nucleotide sequence: TGTGCCAGCAGCTTAGTGGAGAGCGCGGACTATGGCTACACCTTC. This gives the protein CASSLVESADYGYTF.